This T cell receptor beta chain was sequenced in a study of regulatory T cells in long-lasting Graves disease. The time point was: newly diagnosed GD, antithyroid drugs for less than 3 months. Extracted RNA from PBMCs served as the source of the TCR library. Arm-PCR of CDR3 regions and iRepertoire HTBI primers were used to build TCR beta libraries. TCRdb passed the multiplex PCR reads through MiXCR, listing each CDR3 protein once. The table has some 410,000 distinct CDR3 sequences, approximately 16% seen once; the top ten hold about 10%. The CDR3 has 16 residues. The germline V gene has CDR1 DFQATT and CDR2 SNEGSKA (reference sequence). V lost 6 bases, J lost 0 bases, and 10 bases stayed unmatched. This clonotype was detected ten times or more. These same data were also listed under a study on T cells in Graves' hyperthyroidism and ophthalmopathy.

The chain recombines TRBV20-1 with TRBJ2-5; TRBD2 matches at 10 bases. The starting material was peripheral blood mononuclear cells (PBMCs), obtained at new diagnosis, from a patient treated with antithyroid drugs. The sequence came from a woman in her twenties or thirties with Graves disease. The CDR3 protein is CSAVPGTSVNQETQYF. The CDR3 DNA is TGCAGTGCCGTACCCGGGACTAGCGTAAACCAAGAGACCCAGTACTTC.